This TCR beta chain is drawn from a study of T cell responses to AZD1222 COVID-19 vaccine. TCRdb's table, derived via immunoSEQ multiplex PCR, lists solely in-frame clones and lacks some. The sample holds under 150,000 clones, roughly nine tenths seen once. The ends lost 3 bases at V and 9 bases at J; junction bases unmatched: 14. The CDR3 is 16 amino acids. CDR1 and CDR2 (germline): SQVTM, ANQGSEA. This chain joins TRBV29-1 and TRBJ2-1; 10 nucleotides match TRBD2. The TCR originated in an adult who received the AZD1222 COVID-19 vaccine. The sample consisted of peripheral blood, taken 28 days after the second AZD1222 dose. CDR3 in amino acids: CSVEGDPSGSFGEQFF. Written as DNA, the CDR3 is TGCAGCGTTGAGGGGGATCCTAGCGGGAGTTTCGGTGAGCAGTTCTTC.